A selection of T cell receptor beta chains follows, all from one sample in a study of cytomegalovirus exposure and HLA in healthy donors. Assay: immunoSEQ multiplex PCR; the TCRdb copy retains only in-frame clones and omits some. The data show about 120,000 clones, more than 65% seen once. Specimen: PBMCs. The receptors were sampled from a woman aged 18-35 years in good health and CMV-seronegative. Both conserved end residues are part of each CDR3. The D gene is left open where the match is weak. Rows may omit the clone size; those that give it use once, few, many or a size class.

abundance: -; j_gene: TRBJ1-2; v_gene: TRBV30; len: 16; d_gene: TRBD1; CDR3aa: CAWSRNWGQGDYGYTF; CDR3nt: TGTGCCTGGAGTAGGAATTGGGGACAGGGAGACTATGGCTACACCTTC
abundance: -; j_gene: TRBJ1-5; v_gene: TRBV15; len: 13; d_gene: -; CDR3aa: CATSYRYEQPQHF; CDR3nt: TGTGCCACCTCCTACCGATATGAGCAGCCCCAGCATTTT
abundance: -; j_gene: TRBJ2-3; v_gene: TRBV11-2; len: 15; d_gene: TRBD2; CDR3aa: CASSLLAGRTDTQYF; CDR3nt: TGTGCCAGCAGCCTACTAGCGGGTCGCACAGATACGCAGTATTTT
abundance: -; j_gene: TRBJ2-4; v_gene: TRBV28; len: 14; d_gene: -; CDR3aa: CASTDRPAKNSQYF; CDR3nt: TGTGCCAGCACCGACAGACCCGCCAAAAACAGTCAGTACTTC
abundance: -; j_gene: TRBJ1-2; v_gene: TRBV7-2; len: 14; d_gene: -; CDR3aa: CASQPRGAVYGYTF; CDR3nt: TGTGCCTCCCAGCCACGGGGGGCCGTCTATGGCTACACCTTC
abundance: -; j_gene: TRBJ2-2; v_gene: TRBV7-8; len: 15; d_gene: -; CDR3aa: CASSSPVRGTGELFF; CDR3nt: TGTGCCAGCAGCTCCCCAGTACGGGGCACCGGGGAGCTGTTTTTT
abundance: -; j_gene: TRBJ1-1; v_gene: TRBV6-5; len: 14; d_gene: -; CDR3aa: CASSYRGTNTEAFF; CDR3nt: TGTGCCAGCAGTTACAGGGGGACGAACACTGAAGCTTTCTTT
abundance: once; j_gene: TRBJ2-2; v_gene: TRBV9; len: 17; d_gene: TRBD2; CDR3aa: CASSTHSGGARTGELFF; CDR3nt: TGTGCCAGCAGCACTCATAGCGGGGGGGCACGCACCGGGGAGCTGTTTTTT
abundance: -; j_gene: TRBJ1-5; v_gene: TRBV18; len: 16; d_gene: TRBD1; CDR3aa: CASSPGTGTANQPQHF; CDR3nt: TGTGCCAGCTCACCAGGGACAGGGACTGCCAATCAGCCCCAGCATTTT
abundance: -; j_gene: TRBJ2-2; v_gene: TRBV6-5; len: 14; d_gene: TRBD2; CDR3aa: CASRGGLVTRELFF; CDR3nt: TGTGCCAGCAGGGGTGGACTAGTCACGCGGGAGCTGTTTTTT
abundance: -; j_gene: TRBJ2-7; v_gene: TRBV20-1; len: 11; d_gene: -; CDR3aa: CSARISYEQYF; CDR3nt: TGCAGTGCTCGAATCTCCTACGAGCAGTACTTC
abundance: -; j_gene: TRBJ1-1; v_gene: TRBV2; len: 19; d_gene: -; CDR3aa: CASSERSGRNGPGNTEAFF; CDR3nt: TGTGCCAGCAGTGAAAGGTCGGGGAGGAACGGGCCTGGGAACACTGAAGCTTTCTTT
abundance: -; j_gene: TRBJ1-5; v_gene: TRBV27; len: 13; d_gene: -; CDR3aa: CASSFKSDQPQHF; CDR3nt: TGTGCCAGCAGTTTTAAGTCAGATCAGCCCCAGCATTTT
abundance: -; j_gene: TRBJ2-7; v_gene: TRBV19; len: 14; d_gene: -; CDR3aa: CASNNDTSSYEQYF; CDR3nt: TGTGCCAGTAACAACGACACTAGTTCCTACGAGCAGTACTTC
abundance: -; j_gene: TRBJ1-1; v_gene: TRBV7-9; len: 15; d_gene: TRBD1; CDR3aa: CASSYSDRPNTEAFF; CDR3nt: TGTGCCAGCAGCTATTCGGACAGGCCTAACACTGAAGCTTTCTTT
abundance: -; j_gene: TRBJ2-7; v_gene: TRBV4-1; len: 15; d_gene: TRBD2; CDR3aa: CASSYHPTSVYEQYF; CDR3nt: TGCGCCAGCAGCTATCACCCCACTAGCGTGTACGAGCAGTACTTC
abundance: once; j_gene: TRBJ1-4; v_gene: TRBV27; len: 12; d_gene: -; CDR3aa: CASSLGRGRLFF; CDR3nt: TGTGCCAGCAGTTTAGGGAGGGGCCGGCTGTTTTTT
abundance: few; j_gene: TRBJ1-1; v_gene: TRBV4-2; len: 14; d_gene: -; CDR3aa: CASSQGGVKTEAFF; CDR3nt: TGTGCCAGCAGCCAAGGCGGGGTGAAGACTGAAGCTTTCTTT
abundance: -; j_gene: TRBJ2-7; v_gene: TRBV27; len: 15; d_gene: TRBD1; CDR3aa: CASSARTGTLGEQYF; CDR3nt: TGTGCCAGCAGCGCTCGGACAGGGACCCTGGGGGAGCAGTACTTC
abundance: once; j_gene: TRBJ2-5; v_gene: TRBV7-2; len: 13; d_gene: -; CDR3aa: CASSLESGETQYF; CDR3nt: TGTGCCAGCAGCCTCGAGTCGGGGGAGACCCAGTACTTC
abundance: few; j_gene: TRBJ1-1; v_gene: TRBV9; len: 17; d_gene: -; CDR3aa: CASSPNSIDRLNTEAFF; CDR3nt: TGTGCCAGCAGCCCCAACTCTATCGACAGGCTGAACACTGAAGCTTTCTTT
abundance: few; j_gene: TRBJ2-1; v_gene: TRBV7-2; len: 14; d_gene: -; CDR3aa: CASNQELSYNEQFF; CDR3nt: TGTGCCAGCAATCAAGAACTTTCATACAATGAGCAGTTCTTC
abundance: -; j_gene: TRBJ1-5; v_gene: TRBV19; len: 15; d_gene: TRBD1; CDR3aa: CASSIGQGANQPQHF; CDR3nt: TGTGCCAGTAGTATCGGACAGGGGGCTAATCAGCCCCAGCATTTT
abundance: -; j_gene: TRBJ2-7; v_gene: TRBV7-2; len: 12; d_gene: TRBD2; CDR3aa: CASSLLAGEQYF; CDR3nt: TGTGCCAGCAGTTTACTAGCGGGAGAGCAGTACTTC
abundance: -; j_gene: TRBJ2-1; v_gene: TRBV11-2; len: 14; d_gene: TRBD2; CDR3aa: CASSLIAGNNEQFF; CDR3nt: TGTGCCAGCAGCTTAATAGCGGGTAACAATGAGCAGTTCTTC
abundance: -; j_gene: TRBJ2-1; v_gene: TRBV7-2; len: 15; d_gene: -; CDR3aa: CASSLTPGAYNEQFF; CDR3nt: TGTGCCAGCAGCTTAACCCCCGGGGCCTACAATGAGCAGTTCTTC
abundance: once; j_gene: TRBJ1-1; v_gene: TRBV7-2; len: 13; d_gene: TRBD1; CDR3aa: CASSFDRDTEAFF; CDR3nt: TGTGCCAGCAGTTTCGACAGGGATACTGAAGCTTTCTTT
abundance: -; j_gene: TRBJ2-5; v_gene: TRBV9; len: 13; d_gene: -; CDR3aa: CASSPRTTGTQYF; CDR3nt: TGTGCCAGCAGCCCCCGAACTACGGGGACCCAGTACTTC
abundance: -; j_gene: TRBJ2-5; v_gene: TRBV7-2; len: 14; d_gene: TRBD2; CDR3aa: CASSAGTSAETQYF; CDR3nt: TGTGCCAGCAGCGCCGGGACTAGTGCAGAGACCCAGTACTTC
abundance: -; j_gene: TRBJ2-4; v_gene: TRBV7-2; len: 15; d_gene: TRBD2; CDR3aa: CASSSGGASKNIQYF; CDR3nt: TGTGCCAGCAGCTCCGGGGGGGCCTCCAAAAACATTCAGTACTTC
abundance: -; j_gene: TRBJ2-1; v_gene: TRBV7-2; len: 13; d_gene: TRBD2; CDR3aa: CASSLQRGGVQFF; CDR3nt: TGTGCCAGCAGCTTACAGCGGGGGGGTGTGCAGTTCTTC
abundance: -; j_gene: TRBJ1-6; v_gene: TRBV7-2; len: 13; d_gene: -; CDR3aa: CASRRGVGSPLHF; CDR3nt: TGTGCCAGCAGGCGGGGAGTTGGGTCACCCCTCCACTTT
abundance: -; j_gene: TRBJ2-1; v_gene: TRBV4-1; len: 18; d_gene: TRBD2; CDR3aa: CASSQGSGGRGSYNEQFF; CDR3nt: TGCGCCAGCAGCCAAGGGTCAGGCGGGAGGGGTTCCTACAATGAGCAGTTCTTC
abundance: -; j_gene: TRBJ1-4; v_gene: TRBV6-1; len: 14; d_gene: TRBD1; CDR3aa: CASKLTGENEKLFF; CDR3nt: TGTGCCAGCAAATTGACAGGGGAAAATGAAAAACTGTTTTTT
abundance: -; j_gene: TRBJ1-4; v_gene: TRBV9; len: 14; d_gene: -; CDR3aa: CASSVGDWAEKLFF; CDR3nt: TGTGCCAGCAGCGTAGGCGATTGGGCTGAAAAACTGTTTTTT
abundance: -; j_gene: TRBJ2-7; v_gene: TRBV7-6; len: 17; d_gene: -; CDR3aa: CASSLEPASISSYEQYF; CDR3nt: TGTGCCAGCAGCTTAGAGCCGGCTAGTATTAGTAGCTACGAGCAGTACTTC
abundance: -; j_gene: TRBJ1-3; v_gene: TRBV6-5; len: 16; d_gene: -; CDR3aa: CASSYSERGPGNTIYF; CDR3nt: TGTGCCAGCAGTTACTCTGAGCGGGGGCCAGGAAACACCATATATTTT